The 32 T cell receptor beta chains listed next were all sequenced from one sample in a study of esophageal squamous cell carcinoma under preoperative chemotherapy. Described time point: before preoperative PTX-NDP chemotherapy. TCRdb redid the calling of the PCR reads with MiXCR, one entry per CDR3 protein. The table has 15,000 to 20,000 distinct CDR3 sequences, around half seen once. Sample collection occurred from a patient given preoperative chemotherapy. The source is a human donor with esophageal squamous cell carcinoma. The donor label of this sample is uncertain.

The V call is TRBV6-5, the J call TRBJ2-1, with D perhaps matching TRBD1 or TRBD2 (5 bases each). CDR3 length equals 15 residues. Trimming cost V 2 bases and J 13 bases, with 21 bases left between them. Germline CDR1 is MNHEY and CDR2 is SVGAGI. CDR3 sequence: CASSYEGLGMETQFF. In DNA form, the CDR3 reads TGTGCCAGCAGTTACGAGGGGTTGGGGATGGAGACCCAGTTCTTC.

The CDR3 protein is CASSLNSGGQATQFF. As DNA, the CDR3 is TGTGCCAGCAGCTTAAATAGCGGCGGACAAGCGACCCAGTTCTTC. V usage is TRBV7-3 and J usage is TRBJ2-5, with D possibly TRBD2 on 6 matching bases. Near its end, the DNA agrees better with TRBJ2-1, so the J call may be wrong. The CDR3 is 15 amino acids. Germline V gene lookup returns CDR1 SGHTA and CDR2 FQGTGA.

The V gene is TRBV7-2, the J gene TRBJ2-1, with 10 positions matching TRBD2. The end of the DNA is better explained by TRBJ2-7, so the J call may be wrong. Germline V gives CDR1 SGHTA, CDR2 FQGNSA. The CDR3 runs 15 residues. The DNA for the CDR3 is TGTGCCAGCAGCCGGACTAGCGGCGCCTACAATGGGCAGTACTTC. Translating it yields CASSRTSGAYNGQYF.

The V and J genes are TRBV7-3 and TRBJ2-3; D call uncertain. V lost 5 bases, J lost 5 bases, and 11 bases lay in between. There are 13 residues in the CDR3. The germline V gene encodes CDR1 SGHTA and CDR2 FQGTGA. This chain's CDR3 is CASSPSSGDTQYF. CDR3 in DNA: TGTGCCAGCAGCCCCTCGTCGGGAGATACGCAGTATTTT.

This chain joins TRBV10-3 and TRBJ2-7, with 7 bases matching TRBD1. The CDR3 covers 13 residues. V trimming: 8 bases; J trimming: 1 base; junction bases outside the gene matches: 5. Germline assignment: CDR1 ENHRY and CDR2 SYGVKD. The CDR3, as DNA: TGTGCCATCGAGACAGGGTTATCCTACGAGCAGTACTTC. Protein: CAIETGLSYEQYF.

This clonotype has a single count. This sequence joins TRBV12-3 or TRBV12-4 and TRBJ2-2; tentative D call: TRBD1 (6 bases). V lost 6 bases and J 7 bases, leaving 12 bases between the germline ends. The CDR3 is made up of 13 amino acids. CDR3 region: CASSLTGFGELFF. In nucleotides, the CDR3 is TGTGCCAGCAGCCTTACAGGGTTCGGGGAGCTGTTTTTT.

J is TRBJ2-1 and V is TRBV12-3 or TRBV12-4; 9 bases are shared with TRBD2. V was clipped by 2 bases and J by 5 bases; unmatched bases: 4. This CDR3 contains 15 residues. The CDR3 DNA reads TGTGCCAGCAGTTTACCTAGCGGGACCCACAATGAGCAGTTCTTC. Residues: CASSLPSGTHNEQFF.

This clonotype was seen at least ten times. The V and J genes are TRBV7-9 and TRBJ2-1; D assignment may be TRBD1 or TRBD2 (5 bases each). The CDR3 is 15 amino acids. Trimming took off 3 bases at V and 2 bases at J, with 11 bases between the two ends. Germline V gives CDR1 SEHNR, CDR2 FQNEAQ (reference sequence). This CDR3 reads CASSFGTGPYNEQFF. The CDR3, as DNA: TGTGCCAGCAGCTTCGGGACGGGCCCCTACAATGAGCAGTTCTTC.

This clonotype is labeled as medium-sized. This chain links TRBV12-3 or TRBV12-4 with TRBJ1-1, with no clear D. V lost 3 bases, J lost 5 bases, and 13 bases lay in between. The CDR3 length is 14 residues. CDR3 residues: CASSFGVSGTEAFF. DNA of the CDR3: TGTGCCAGCAGTTTCGGGGTTTCGGGGACTGAAGCTTTCTTT.

Judged by abundance, this clonotype is medium-sized. J is TRBJ2-7 and V is TRBV12-3 or TRBV12-4, with D possibly TRBD2 on 6 matching bases. V gave up 7 bases and J gave up 0 bases, with 13 bases separating them. The CDR3 sequence is 14 residues long. For the CDR3, the DNA is TGTGCCAGCACCTCTCCCGGGAGCTCCTACGAGCAGTACTTC. Its translation is CASTSPGSSYEQYF.

The chain is built from TRBV12-3 or TRBV12-4 and TRBJ2-1; D could derive from TRBD1 or TRBD2 (7 bases each). The CDR3 spans 15 residues. Trimming removed 3 bases at V and 13 bases at J, with 22 bases between. Here the CDR3 reads CASSFRQGEGGTQFF. DNA of the CDR3: TGTGCCAGCAGTTTTAGACAGGGAGAGGGGGGGACCCAGTTCTTC.

This clonotype was seen a few times. V and J are TRBV7-2 and TRBJ2-6, with unresolved D. Germline CDR1 SGHTA, CDR2 FQGNSA. V lost 5 bases to trimming and J lost 1 base, with 9 bases between them. The CDR3 totals 15 residues. CDR3 residues: CASSPRISGANVLTF. DNA for the CDR3: TGTGCCAGCAGCCCCCGGATATCTGGGGCCAACGTCCTGACTTTC.

The chain combines TRBV7-2 with TRBJ2-4; TRBD1 or TRBD2 may be the D gene (5 bases each). This CDR3 has 16 amino acids. V shed 8 bases and J shed 13 bases, with 30 bases lying between them. CDR1 is SGHTA and CDR2 is FQGNSA in the germline V gene. The CDR3 bases are TGTGCCAGCCGCTCAACGGGGCGAGGTGCCAAAGACACGCAGTACTTC. The encoded protein is CASRSTGRGAKDTQYF.

By share, this clonotype counts as medium-sized. This chain uses TRBV12-3 or TRBV12-4 with TRBJ2-1; D remains unclear. The CDR3 is 14 residues long. The ends were cut back, 4 bases at V and 10 bases at J, with 17 bases in the middle. In DNA, the CDR3 is TGTGCCAGCAGTTACCATGACTTTGGTGTGGAGCAGTTCTTC. Protein product: CASSYHDFGVEQFF.

V and J are TRBV6-1 and TRBJ2-1; 10 bases agree with TRBD2. The tail of the sequence fits TRBJ2-7 better, so the J call may be wrong. The CDR3 runs to 14 residues. CDR1 is MNHNS and CDR2 is SASEGT in the germline V gene. For the CDR3, the DNA is TGTGCCAGCAGTGACACTAGCGGGGTCAACGAGCAGTACTTC. This translates into CASSDTSGVNEQYF.

About this clonotype itself: Without the conserved terminal phenylalanine or tryptophan, this CDR3 likely stems from a read error. The DNA is left out, because the CDR3 cannot be placed on it with certainty; the CDR3 is given as TCRdb lists it. The chain employs TRBV24-1 and TRBJ2-5; the table gives TRBD2 as D, unverified against the DNA. Germline CDR1 reads KGHDR; CDR2 reads SFDVKD. A total of 13 residues make up the CDR3, ends included. The CDR3: CATSDSPRETQHS.

The V and J genes are TRBV11-3 and TRBJ2-7; D call uncertain. The CDR3 totals 14 residues. Deletions cut 6 bases from V and 0 bases from J, with 12 bases between. The germline CDR1 and CDR2 sequences are SGHNT and YENEEA. CDR3 loop: CASRSSLNSYEQYF. The CDR3 DNA is TGTGCCAGCAGGTCATCACTCAACTCCTACGAGCAGTACTTC.

In its sample, this clonotype was seen a few times. This chain uses TRBV7-2 with TRBJ2-1, with TRBD1 matching 8 bases. V was pared by 4 bases and J by 4 bases, with 6 bases of the junction left unmatched. This CDR3 has 15 amino acids. Per the germline V gene, CDR1 is SGHTA and CDR2 is FQGNSA. CDR3 sequence (DNA): TGTGCCAGCAGCTATACAAGGACAGGGTACAATGAGCAGTTCTTC. Its translation: CASSYTRTGYNEQFF.

For this clonotype: A junction boundary mismatches the germline segment, possibly from a read error. The genes are TRBV7-2 and TRBJ2-3, with unresolved D. CDR1 is SGHTA, CDR2 FQGNSA, per germline. The CDR3 length is 13 residues. The CDR3 is CATGLWATDTQYF. CDR3 sequence (DNA): TGTGCCACGGGCTTGTGGGCCACAGACACTCAGTATTTC.

This clonotype was seen ten or more times. A much larger clone lies one base from this, so it may be a read error. The J gene is TRBJ2-1, the V gene TRBV27, with 7 bases fitting TRBD2. The end of the DNA aligns better with TRBJ2-7, so the J call may be wrong. Germline CDR1 reads MNHEY; CDR2 reads SMNVEV (reference sequence). The CDR3 runs to 16 residues. CDR3 coding DNA: TGTGCCAGCAGTTTATTCGCGGGAGTCTCCTACAATGAGCAGTACTTC. It specifies CASSLFAGVSYNEQYF.

J is TRBJ2-4 and V is TRBV7-9, with D possibly being TRBD1 (7 bases). Trimming shortened V by 0 bases and J by 9 bases, and 15 bases separated the two germline ends. Per germline, CDR1 SEHNR and CDR2 FQNEAQ (reference sequence). The CDR3 is made up of 15 amino acids. The CDR3 DNA reads TGTGCCAGCAGCTTAGCGGGGGCAGGGGGAGGCATTCAGTACTTC. Translating it yields CASSLAGAGGGIQYF.

The chain has TRBV6-1 and TRBJ1-1; TRBD1 might be the D (6 bases). This CDR3 contains 16 residues. V shed 5 bases and J shed 1 base, with 17 bases lying between them. Germline CDR1 and CDR2: MNHNS and SASEGT. CDR3 sequence reads: CASSRTRTAPNTEAFF. The CDR3 region has the DNA TGTGCCAGCAGTCGGACCAGGACAGCCCCGAACACTGAAGCTTTCTTT.

A word on this clonotype: Since the CDR3 does not end with the conserved phenylalanine or tryptophan, this likely comes from a read error. No DNA is shown, since the ends of the CDR3 on it are uncertain; the CDR3 is the one TCRdb lists. This chain joins TRBV6-1 and TRBJ2-5; TRBD1 was called by the table and not checked on the DNA. Germline V CDR1 and CDR2: MNHNS, SASEGT. The CDR3 is 17 amino acids long, termini counted. The chain's CDR3 is CGGRSPGGGAGPTSRYS.

As regards this clonotype: This likely comes from a read error, as the CDR3 has no conserved phenylalanine or tryptophan at its end. This chain's CDR3 is CASSERGGYESQYS. In DNA, the CDR3 is TGTGCCAGCAGTGAACGGGGGGGTTACGAGTCCCAGTACTCC. The chain has TRBV25-1 and TRBJ2-5, with 8 positions matching TRBD2. This CDR3 region has 14 residues. Trimming removed 2 bases from V and 9 bases from J; junction bases left unmatched: 8. CDR1 MGHDK and CDR2 SYGVNS come from the germline V gene.

The V and J genes are TRBV12-3 or TRBV12-4 and TRBJ2-4; D gene unclear. The CDR3 extends over 14 amino acids. Trimming took off 5 bases at V and 8 bases at J, with 16 bases between the two ends. The CDR3 is CASSLRTVRHIQYF. The CDR3 bases are TGTGCCAGCAGTCTACGGACCGTTAGGCACATTCAGTACTTC.

This clonotype was seen a handful of times. The chain has TRBV12-3 or TRBV12-4 and TRBJ2-3, with D maybe TRBD1 (6 bases). Trimming left V 6 bases short and J 3 bases short, with 19 bases between. The CDR3 is 16 residues long. CDR3 sequence: CASSLDRFTGTDTQYF. The DNA for the CDR3 is TGTGCCAGCAGCTTGGACCGATTTACAGGGACAGATACGCAGTATTTT.

This clonotype was picked up many times. The chain links TRBV5-1 to TRBJ2-7; D uncertain. Germline CDR1 and CDR2: SGHRS and YFSETQ. The ends were cut back, 4 bases at V and 5 bases at J, with 13 bases in the middle. The CDR3 has 13 residues. The CDR3 sequence is CASSGMTVNEQYF. CDR3 coding DNA: TGCGCCAGCAGCGGTATGACTGTGAACGAGCAGTACTTC.

This clonotype has only a few counts. This chain links TRBV7-8 with TRBJ2-1; D possibly corresponds to TRBD2 (5 bases). The J call may be wrong; the DNA end is better matched by TRBJ2-7. Germline values: CDR1 SGHVS, CDR2 FQNEAQ. The CDR3 is 12 amino acids. This CDR3 is CASSLTTYEQYF. In DNA, the CDR3 is TGTGCCAGCAGCTTGACTACATACGAGCAGTACTTC.

J is TRBJ2-3 and V is TRBV6-4; TRBD1 matches 8 bases. After removal of 3 bases from V and 6 bases from J, the junction contained 8 bases not matched to a gene. Germline CDR1 and CDR2: MRHNA and SNTAGT. The CDR3 is made up of 15 amino acids. The CDR3 DNA sequence: TGTGCCAGCAGTGAAAGTGGCCAGGGGGCGGATACGCAGTATTTT. This sequence encodes CASSESGQGADTQYF.

The V gene is TRBV11-3, the J gene TRBJ2-3, with D tentatively TRBD1 or TRBD2 (7 bases each). Trimming shortened V by 7 bases and J by 4 bases, and 15 bases separated the two germline ends. CDR1 is SGHNT and CDR2 is YENEEA in the germline V gene. This CDR3 region has 14 residues. DNA of the CDR3: TGTGCCAGCAACCAGGGGGGGACCCCAGATACGCAGTATTTT. It translates to CASNQGGTPDTQYF.

Many counts were recorded for this clonotype. This chain links TRBV7-6 with TRBJ2-5; TRBD2 aligns across 7 bases. There are 17 residues in the CDR3. Germline values: CDR1 SGHVS, CDR2 FNYEAQ. Trimming at V came to 5 bases and at J to 5 bases, leaving 17 bases not matched to a gene. CDR3 in amino acids: CASSPSGASLSGETQYF. In DNA form, the CDR3 reads TGTGCCAGCAGCCCGAGCGGGGCGAGTCTCTCCGGGGAGACCCAGTACTTC.

The J gene is TRBJ2-7, the V gene TRBV12-3 or TRBV12-4, with 8 bases fitting TRBD1. With V trimmed by 6 bases and J by 0 bases, 7 bases remained unmatched. The CDR3 has 15 residues. The CDR3 region has the DNA TGTGCCAGCAGGCTGAGGACAGGGTACTCCTACGAGCAGTACTTC. It specifies CASRLRTGYSYEQYF.